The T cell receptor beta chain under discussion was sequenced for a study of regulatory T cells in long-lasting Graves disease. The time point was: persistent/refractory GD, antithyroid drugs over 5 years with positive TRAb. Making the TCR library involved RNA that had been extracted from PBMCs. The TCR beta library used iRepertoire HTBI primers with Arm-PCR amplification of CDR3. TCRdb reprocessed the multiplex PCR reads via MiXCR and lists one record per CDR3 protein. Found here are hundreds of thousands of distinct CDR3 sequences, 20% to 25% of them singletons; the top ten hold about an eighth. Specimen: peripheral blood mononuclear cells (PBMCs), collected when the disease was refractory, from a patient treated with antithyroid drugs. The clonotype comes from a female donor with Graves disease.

For the CDR3, the DNA is TGCAGTGCTAGCCCCTCGCAGGAAGAGACCCAGTACTTC. Translation: CSASPSQEETQYF. V and J are TRBV20-1 and TRBJ2-5, with D unclear. The length of the CDR3 is 13 residues. The V and J ends lost 3 bases and 3 bases respectively, with 11 bases between them. The germline V gene has CDR1 DFQATT and CDR2 SNEGSKA (reference sequence).